These 22 T cell receptor beta chains were sequenced from one sample in a study of tumor-infiltrating lymphocytes in primary liver carcinoma. Joint extraction of RNA and DNA used roughly 17-32 mg of bulk tissue that was unsorted. TCR beta cDNA was reverse-transcribed from around 0.55 ug of total RNA. The reaction used a constant-region primer and ProtoScript II reverse transcriptase. Each TCR beta library was derived from three nested multiplex PCR rounds that employed slightly modified ARM-PCR. A C-beta reverse primer and TRBV1-TRBV30 forward primers served in each of the first two PCR rounds, at 9 to 10 cycles apiece. From the multiplex PCR reads, TCRdb called clonotypes with MiXCR, one entry per CDR3 protein. The sample consists of fewer than 25,000 distinct CDR3 sequences, approximately 70% of them appearing once. The material sequenced was liver tumor tissue from sampling region 1. The sample's subset: tumor region T1, superior pole. These receptors were taken from a man aged 40-49 years with primary liver carcinoma and hepatitis B virus infection.

For this clonotype: No conserved phenylalanine or tryptophan is present at the end of the CDR3, so a read error is the likely explanation. The rearrangement uses TRBV11-2 and TRBJ2-5; 8 bases fit TRBD2. The length of the CDR3 is 15 residues. Trimming at V came to 8 bases and at J to 3 bases, leaving 11 bases not matched to a gene. The germline gives CDR1 SGHAT, CDR2 FQNNGV. The CDR3 DNA reads as TGTGCCAGCCAAACTCCTGGCGGGGGGAAAGAGACCCAGTACTTA. Translating it yields CASQTPGGGKETQYL.

This clonotype is categorized as medium-sized. The V call is TRBV4-3, the J call TRBJ2-3; D may be TRBD2 (6 bases). The CDR3 totals 13 residues. V was cut by 0 bases and J by 6 bases, with 7 bases left in between. The germline V gene has CDR1 LGHNA and CDR2 YSLEER. The CDR3 reads CASSQDAGDTQYF. CDR3 DNA: TGCGCCAGCAGCCAAGACGCGGGGGATACGCAGTATTTT.

As regards this clonotype: Just one base apart from a much larger clone, this may be a read error. The chain is built from TRBV10-3 and TRBJ2-5; D call uncertain. The CDR3 consists of 11 residues. From germline, CDR1 is ENHRY and CDR2 SYGVKD. V lost 7 bases to trimming and J lost 7 bases, with 10 bases between them. The chain's CDR3 is CAIKGVVTQYF. The CDR3 DNA reads as TGTGCCATCAAAGGAGTAGTGACCCAGTACTTC.

Many counts were recorded for this clonotype. The chain combines TRBV28 with TRBJ1-5, with D unresolved. Germline values: CDR1 MDHEN, CDR2 SYDVKM. The ends were cut back, 0 bases at V and 10 bases at J, with 4 bases in the middle. The CDR3 extends over 11 amino acids. CDR3 loop: CASSLWGPQHF. The DNA for the CDR3 is TGTGCCAGCAGTTTATGGGGACCCCAGCATTTT.

This clonotype was seen just once. At one boundary the junction diverges from the germline segment, which might be a read error. The chain joins TRBV7-9 to TRBJ1-2; D remains unclear. Germline-derived CDR1 and CDR2 are SEHNR and FQNEAQ (reference sequence). The CDR3 is made up of 13 amino acids. CDR3 sequence reads: CAISLRPMGGYTF. In nucleotides, the CDR3 is TGTGCCATCAGCTTGAGACCAATGGGTGGCTACACCTTC. Looking up the rest from reference TRBV7-9 and TRBJ1-2 gives the full variable domain: DTGVSQNPRHKITKRGQNVTFRCDPISEHNRLYWYRQTLGQGPEFLTYFQNEAQLEKSRLLSDRFSAERPKGSFSTLEIQRTEQGDSAMYLCAISLRPMGGYTFGSGTRLTVV.

A word on this clonotype: The CDR3 end shows no conserved phenylalanine or tryptophan, and so a read error is likely. The limits of the CDR3 on the DNA are not certain, so only TCRdb's listed CDR3 is given. V gene TRBV4-2 combines with J gene TRBJ2-3; whether TRBD2, the table's D call, matches the DNA was not checked. Per the germline V gene, CDR1 is LGHNA and CDR2 is YNFKEQ. The CDR3 region is 18 residues in length, termini included. The CDR3 region is CASSQVALLAGATGTRYL.

This clonotype has just one count. One end of the junction fails to match germline, which may point to a read error. J is TRBJ1-2 and V is TRBV12-3 or TRBV12-4; 7 nucleotides line up with TRBD1. The CDR3 has 15 amino acids. The CDR3 nucleotides read TGTGCCAGCAGCCACGGACAGGAGGCAAACTATGACTACACCTTC. This encodes CASSHGQEANYDYTF.

The CDR3 region is CASSLRTSRVPYEQYF. CDR3 DNA: TGTGCCAGCAGCCTTCGGACTAGCAGGGTCCCCTACGAGCAGTACTTC. The V gene is TRBV11-1, the J gene TRBJ2-7; 8 bases are shared with TRBD2. CDR1 is SGHAT and CDR2 is FQDESV in the germline V gene (reference sequence). V shed 5 bases and J 2 bases; nucleotides not matched to a gene: 11. CDR3 length: 16 amino acids.

At least ten counts were recorded for this clonotype. The gene calls are TRBV11-2 and TRBJ1-1; D gene uncertain. The CDR3 spans 10 residues. Germline lookup yields CDR1 SGHAT and CDR2 FQNNGV. V lost 8 bases and J 2 bases, leaving 3 bases between the germline ends. The CDR3 region is CASDNTEAFF. In DNA form, the CDR3 reads TGTGCCAGCGACAACACTGAAGCTTTCTTT. Together with reference TRBV11-2 and TRBJ1-1, the CDR3 gives the full variable domain: EAGVAQSPRYKIIEKRQSVAFWCNPISGHATLYWYQQILGQGPKLLIQFQNNGVVDDSQLPKDRFSAERLKGVDSTLKIQPAKLEDSAVYLCASDNTEAFFGQGTRLTVV.

This clonotype rates as medium-sized. The chain has TRBV4-3 and TRBJ2-1; 10 bases map to TRBD2. V shed 4 bases, J shed 5 bases, and the junction held 8 bases outside the gene matches. Germline CDR1 reads LGHNA; CDR2 reads YSLEER. This CDR3 spans 16 amino acids. The CDR3 DNA is TGCGCCAGCAGCCCTGCGGGACTAGCGCTGAACAATGAGCAGTTCTTC. Protein sequence: CASSPAGLALNNEQFF.

As concerns this clonotype: This clone may be a read error of a much larger clone one base away. V gene TRBV11-3 combines with J gene TRBJ2-2; 7 positions agree with TRBD2. V was pared by 1 base and J by 1 base, with 3 bases of the junction left unmatched. This CDR3 spans 16 amino acids. Per germline, CDR1 SGHNT and CDR2 YENEEA. CDR3 sequence (DNA): TGTGCCAGCAGCTTAGGCTCGGGAGGGAACACCGGGGAGCTGTTTTTT. Encoded protein: CASSLGSGGNTGELFF.

About this clonotype itself: The junction shows a germline mismatch at one end, possibly a read error. The chain is built from TRBV7-8 and TRBJ1-5, with D perhaps TRBD1 (5 bases). Germline-derived CDR1 and CDR2 are SGHVS and FQNEAQ. The CDR3 is 14 amino acids. The CDR3 region is CVSSDRNSNQSQHF. DNA for the CDR3: TGTGTCAGCAGCGACAGAAATAGCAATCAGTCCCAGCATTTT. Looking up the rest from reference TRBV7-8 and TRBJ1-5 gives the full variable domain: GAGVSQSPRYKVAKRGQDVALRCDPISGHVSLFWYQQALGQGPEFLTYFQNEAQLDKSGLPSDRFFAERPEGSVSTLKIQRTQQEDSAVYLCVSSDRNSNQSQHFGDGTRLSIL.

This clonotype was recorded many times. A much larger clone lies a single base off, so this may be a read error. The chain links TRBV5-8 to TRBJ2-1; possibly TRBD1 or TRBD2 for D (5 bases each). Germline V CDR1 and CDR2: SGHTS, YDEGEE. This CDR3 region has 15 residues. CDR3 DNA: TGTGCCAGCAACCTGTTGGGGGTAGTATACAATGAGCGGTTCTTC. Residues: CASNLLGVVYNERFF.

Note on this clonotype: One end of the junction varies from germline; a read error may be responsible. The V gene is TRBV11-2, the J gene TRBJ2-1, with TRBD1 matching over 9 bases. CDR1 is SGHAT and CDR2 is FQNNGV in the germline V gene. The CDR3 covers 13 residues. The CDR3 bases are TGTGCCAACAGCCCCGACAGGGGGAGTGAGCAGTCTTTC. This gives the protein CANSPDRGSEQSF.

A word on this clonotype: This may come from a read error, since a much larger clone is one base off. This chain joins TRBV4-2 and TRBJ2-3, with D uncertain. The CDR3 extends over 14 amino acids. Germline CDR1 and CDR2: LGHNA and YNFKEQ. CDR3 loop: CANSQDGSTDTQYF. Written as DNA, the CDR3 is TGTGCCAACAGCCAAGATGGATCAACAGATACGCAGTATTTT.

On this clonotype: The junction departs from the called germline gene at one end, perhaps through a read error. The chain links TRBV12-3 or TRBV12-4 to TRBJ2-7, with 10 bases aligning to TRBD1. The CDR3 runs 15 residues. In nucleotides, the CDR3 is TGTGCCAGCAGTTTAGGACAGGGGGCCAACTACATGCAGTGCTTC. This sequence encodes CASSLGQGANYMQCF.

This clonotype was observed a single time. The junction departs from the called germline gene at one end, perhaps through a read error. The V call is TRBV4-1, the J call TRBJ2-6; D is possibly TRBD1 or TRBD2 (6 bases each). The CDR3 is 17 residues long. From germline, CDR1 is MGHRA and CDR2 YSYEKL. CDR3 loop: CASSQTVGGSGAKVLTF. CDR3 nucleotides: TGCGCCAGTAGCCAAACTGTCGGGGGCTCTGGGGCCAAGGTCCTGACTTTC.

For this clonotype: Because the CDR3 is missing its conserved closing phenylalanine or tryptophan, this is likely a read error. The chain links TRBV28 to TRBJ1-2; 10 bases map to TRBD1. The ends lost 4 bases at V and 4 bases at J; junction bases unmatched: 9. The CDR3 length is 16 residues. Germline V gives CDR1 MDHEN, CDR2 SYDVKM. DNA of the CDR3: TGTGCCAGCAGTTCCGGGACAGGGGATAAGGGCTATGGCTACACCTTA. This encodes CASSSGTGDKGYGYTL.

This clonotype was recorded a few times. This sequence may be a read error, since a much larger clone differs from it by one base. V usage is TRBV11-2 and J usage is TRBJ2-7; D perhaps matches TRBD2 (6 bases). The CDR3 runs to 14 residues. Trimming removed 5 bases from V and 4 bases from J, with 15 bases in between. Germline-derived CDR1 and CDR2 are SGHAT and FQNNGV. The CDR3 DNA sequence: TGTGCCAGCAGCGGACTGGACTACCGATACGAGCAGTACTTC. Translation: CASSGLDYRYEQYF.

This clonotype was counted at least ten times. V usage is TRBV18 and J usage is TRBJ2-3; no firm D call. V lost 0 bases to trimming and J lost 0 bases, with 1 base between them. The CDR3 sequence is 13 residues long. From germline, CDR1 is KGHSH and CDR2 LQKENI. The CDR3 spells CASSPPSTDTQYF. In DNA form, the CDR3 reads TGTGCCAGCTCACCACCTAGCACAGATACGCAGTATTTT. The variable domain in full, completed from reference TRBV18 and TRBJ2-3, reads NAGVMQNPRHLVRRRGQEARLRCSPMKGHSHVYWYRQLPEEGLKFMVYLQKENIIDESGMPKERFSAEFPKEGPSILRIQQVVRGDSAAYFCASSPPSTDTQYFGPGTRLTVL.

With regard to this clonotype: A read error may produce the germline difference seen at one junction end. The V call is TRBV2, the J call TRBJ2-3; the D call may be TRBD1 or TRBD2 (5 bases each). Germline loops: CDR1 SNHLY, CDR2 FYNNEI. The CDR3 sequence is 16 residues long. Written as DNA, the CDR3 is TGTGACAGCAGAACCGTGGGGGACGGATTCACAGATGCGCAGTATTTT. Translating gives CDSRTVGDGFTDAQYF.

About this clonotype: One junction end disagrees with the germline gene, perhaps due to a read error. The chain carries TRBV12-3 or TRBV12-4 and TRBJ1-6, with D tentatively TRBD1 (5 bases). The length of the CDR3 is 15 residues. The chain's CDR3 is CASSPDMGWNSPLYF. CDR3 in DNA: TGTGCCAGCAGCCCGGACATGGGGTGGAATTCACCCCTCTACTTT.